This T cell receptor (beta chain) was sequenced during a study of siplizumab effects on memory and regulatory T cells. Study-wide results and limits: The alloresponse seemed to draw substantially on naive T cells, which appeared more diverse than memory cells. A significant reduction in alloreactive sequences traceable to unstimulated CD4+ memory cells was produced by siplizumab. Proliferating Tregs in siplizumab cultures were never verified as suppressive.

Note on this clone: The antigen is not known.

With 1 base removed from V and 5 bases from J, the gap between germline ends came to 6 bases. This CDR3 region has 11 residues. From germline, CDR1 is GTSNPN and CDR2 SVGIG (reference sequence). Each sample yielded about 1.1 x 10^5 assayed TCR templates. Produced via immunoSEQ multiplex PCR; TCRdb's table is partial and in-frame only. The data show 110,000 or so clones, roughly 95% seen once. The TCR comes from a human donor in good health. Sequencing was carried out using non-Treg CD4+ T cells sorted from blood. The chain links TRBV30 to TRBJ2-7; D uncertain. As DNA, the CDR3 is TGTGCCTGGAGTGACCGGGACGAGCAGTACTTC. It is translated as CAWSDRDEQYF.